The source of this T cell receptor beta chain is a study of blood T cell repertoires in COVID-19. The overall study: In each case, the material was cDNA or gDNA derived from T cells, B-cell-depleted T cells, or PBMCs.

CDR3 length: 14 amino acids. Trimming left V 5 bases short and J 0 bases short, with 11 bases between. Germline V gene sequence: CDR1 MNHEY, CDR2 SMNVEV (reference sequence). As handled by the study authors: Researchers report that nucleated cell counts were estimated from reference gene primer amplification. Libraries were prepared by immunoSEQ multiplex PCR; TCRdb keeps only in-frame clonotypes and omits some of them. The D gene and trimming were derived from the DNA, and the V and J assignments and clone size from that table. The table includes 92,000 or so clones, around 72% detected once. The V call is TRBV27, the J call TRBJ2-7; no firm D call. This sequence originates from a woman of 80 years or more with acute or convalescent COVID-19. Input material: peripheral blood. CDR3 in DNA: TGTGCCAGCAGTCCTTCTGGCGGCTCCTACGAGCAGTACTTC. Amino acids: CASSPSGGSYEQYF.